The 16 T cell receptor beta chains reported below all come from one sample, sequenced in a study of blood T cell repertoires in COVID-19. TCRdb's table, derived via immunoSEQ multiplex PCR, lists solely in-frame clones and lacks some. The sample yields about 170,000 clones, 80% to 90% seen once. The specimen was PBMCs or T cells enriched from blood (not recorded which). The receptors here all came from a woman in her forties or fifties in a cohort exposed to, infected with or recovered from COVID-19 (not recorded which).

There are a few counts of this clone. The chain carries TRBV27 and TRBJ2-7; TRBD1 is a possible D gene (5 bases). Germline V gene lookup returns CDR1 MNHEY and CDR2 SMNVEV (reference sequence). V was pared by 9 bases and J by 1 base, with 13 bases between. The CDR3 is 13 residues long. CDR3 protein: CASLGHGSYEQYF. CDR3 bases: TGTGCCAGTTTGGGGCACGGATCCTACGAGCAGTACTTC.

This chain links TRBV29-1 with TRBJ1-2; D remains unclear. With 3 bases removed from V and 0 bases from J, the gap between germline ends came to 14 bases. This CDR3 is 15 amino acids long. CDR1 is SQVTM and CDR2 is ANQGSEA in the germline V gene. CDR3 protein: CSVDREGETNYGYTF. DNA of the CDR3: TGCAGCGTTGATAGGGAGGGAGAAACTAACTATGGCTACACCTTC.

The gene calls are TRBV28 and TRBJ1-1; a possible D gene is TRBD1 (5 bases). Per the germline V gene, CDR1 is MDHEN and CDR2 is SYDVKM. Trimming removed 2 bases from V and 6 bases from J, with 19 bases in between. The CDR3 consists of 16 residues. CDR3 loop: CASSLRRGPRAAEAFF. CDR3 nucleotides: TGTGCCAGCAGTTTAAGGAGGGGACCAAGGGCGGCTGAAGCTTTCTTT.

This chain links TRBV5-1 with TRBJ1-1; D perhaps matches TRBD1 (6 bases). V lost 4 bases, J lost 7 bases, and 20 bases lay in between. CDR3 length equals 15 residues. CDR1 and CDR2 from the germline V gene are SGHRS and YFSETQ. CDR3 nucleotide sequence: TGCGCCAGCAGCCGCAATTCTAAGTTAGGGGGTGAAGCTTTCTTT. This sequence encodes CASSRNSKLGGEAFF.

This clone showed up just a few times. CDR3 region: CASSQFQGSLCKKLFF. CDR3 nucleotides: TGCGCCAGCAGTCAATTTCAGGGCTCGCTCTGTAAAAAACTGTTTTTT. The chain couples TRBV23-1 to TRBJ1-4, with D possibly TRBD1 on 5 matching bases. TRBV23-1 is an ORF; its function is uncertain. CDR3 length equals 16 residues. V was cut by 1 base and J by 9 bases, with 18 bases left in between.

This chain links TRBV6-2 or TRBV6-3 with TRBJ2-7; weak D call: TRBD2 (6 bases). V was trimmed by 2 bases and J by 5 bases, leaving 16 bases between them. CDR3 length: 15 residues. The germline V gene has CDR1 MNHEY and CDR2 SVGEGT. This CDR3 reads CASSYMRDLGNEQYF. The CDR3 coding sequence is TGTGCCAGCAGTTACATGAGGGACTTGGGTAACGAGCAGTACTTC.

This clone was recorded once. CDR3 bases: TGTGCCTGGAGTGTGCCCCCTCAGCGCGGCACTGAAGCTTTCTTT. This translates into CAWSVPPQRGTEAFF. J is TRBJ1-1 and V is TRBV30, with unresolved D. V lost 0 bases and J 4 bases, leaving 15 bases between the germline ends. The germline gives CDR1 GTSNPN, CDR2 SVGIG (reference sequence). This CDR3 has 15 residues.

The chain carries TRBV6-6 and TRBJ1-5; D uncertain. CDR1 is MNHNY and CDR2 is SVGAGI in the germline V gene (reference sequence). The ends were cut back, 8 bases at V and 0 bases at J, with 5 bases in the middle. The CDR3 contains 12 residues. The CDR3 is CASRYSNQPQHF. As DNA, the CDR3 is TGTGCCAGCCGCTATAGCAATCAGCCCCAGCATTTT.

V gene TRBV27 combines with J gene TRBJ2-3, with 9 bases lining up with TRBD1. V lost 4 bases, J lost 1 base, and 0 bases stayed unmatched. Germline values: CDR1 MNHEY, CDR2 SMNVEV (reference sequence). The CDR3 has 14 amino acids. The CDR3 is CASSWTGGTDTQYF. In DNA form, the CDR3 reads TGTGCCAGCAGTTGGACAGGGGGCACAGATACGCAGTATTTT.

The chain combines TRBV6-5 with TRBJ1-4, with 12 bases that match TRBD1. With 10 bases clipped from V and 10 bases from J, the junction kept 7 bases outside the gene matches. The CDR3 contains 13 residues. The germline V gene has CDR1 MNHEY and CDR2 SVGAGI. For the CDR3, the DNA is TGTGCCACCCAGGGACAGGGGGCTGGAAAACTGTTTTTT. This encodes CATQGQGAGKLFF.

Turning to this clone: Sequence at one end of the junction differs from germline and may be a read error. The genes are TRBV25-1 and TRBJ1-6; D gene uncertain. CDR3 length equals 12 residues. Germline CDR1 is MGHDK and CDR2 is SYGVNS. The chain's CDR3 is CVSRPYNSPLHF. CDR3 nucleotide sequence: TGCGTCTCGCGGCCCTATAATTCACCCCTCCACTTT.

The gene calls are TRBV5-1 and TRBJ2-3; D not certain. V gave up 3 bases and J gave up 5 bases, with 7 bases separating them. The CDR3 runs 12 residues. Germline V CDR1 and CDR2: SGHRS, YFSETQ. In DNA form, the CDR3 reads TGCGCCAGCAGCTCCGGTAAAGATACGCAGTATTTT. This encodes CASSSGKDTQYF.

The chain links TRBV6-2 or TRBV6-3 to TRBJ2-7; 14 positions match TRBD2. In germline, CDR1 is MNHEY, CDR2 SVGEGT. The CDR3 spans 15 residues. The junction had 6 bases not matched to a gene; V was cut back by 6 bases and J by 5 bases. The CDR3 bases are TGTGCCAGCAGCGACGGACTAGCGGGGGGCCACGAGCAGTACTTC. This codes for CASSDGLAGGHEQYF.

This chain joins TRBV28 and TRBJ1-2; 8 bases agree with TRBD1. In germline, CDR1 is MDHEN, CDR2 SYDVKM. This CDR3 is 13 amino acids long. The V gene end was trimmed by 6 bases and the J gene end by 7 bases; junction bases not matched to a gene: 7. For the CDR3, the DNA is TGTGCCAGCAGGGAACAGGGGGGCGGTGGCTACACCTTC. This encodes CASREQGGGGYTF.

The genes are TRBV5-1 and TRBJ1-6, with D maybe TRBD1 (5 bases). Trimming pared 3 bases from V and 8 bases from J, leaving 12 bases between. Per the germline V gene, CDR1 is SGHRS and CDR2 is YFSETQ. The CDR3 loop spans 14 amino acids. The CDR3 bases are TGCGCCAGCAGCTCTTCTGACAGTTATTCACCCCTCCACTTT. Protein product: CASSSSDSYSPLHF.

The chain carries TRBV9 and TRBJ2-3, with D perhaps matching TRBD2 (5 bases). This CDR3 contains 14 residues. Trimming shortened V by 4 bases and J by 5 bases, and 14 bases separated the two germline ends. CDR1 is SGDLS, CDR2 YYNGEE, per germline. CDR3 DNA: TGTGCCAGCAGCCCCAGAGGGTTTCTAGATACGCAGTATTTT. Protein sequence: CASSPRGFLDTQYF.